Listed below are T cell receptor beta chains from one sample, sequenced in a study of T cell changes during pregnancy in multiple sclerosis. TCRdb keeps only in-frame clones here, not all; method: immunoSEQ multiplex PCR. The sample has about 21,000 clones; over 75% are singletons. The sequenced sample was CD8+ T cells from peripheral blood mononuclear cells, obtained after pregnancy. Receptor source: a female donor in good health, enrolled as a control in a pregnancy study. Each CDR3 is given with its conserved first and last residue. The D gene is left open where the match is weak. Part of the rows lack a size; the others show once, few, many or a class for expanded clones.

v_call,j_call,d_call,clone_size,cdr3_nt,cdr3_aa
TRBV5-8,TRBJ1-1,TRBD1,NA,TGTGCCAGCAGCCTCTCGGGACAGACTTCCCCTGAAGCTTTCTTT,CASSLSGQTSPEAFF
TRBV19,TRBJ2-3,TRBD2,NA,TGTGCCAGTAGTATGGGAAAGACTAGCAAGTACACAGATACGCAGTATTTT,CASSMGKTSKYTDTQYF
TRBV6-6,TRBJ1-2,NA,NA,TGTGCCAGCAGTTACCGCGGGGCGATGAACTATGGCTACACCTTC,CASSYRGAMNYGYTF
TRBV5-1,TRBJ2-1,TRBD2,NA,TGCGCCAGCAGCTCGGGATCGGGACTAGCGGGTTACAATGAGCAGTTCTTC,CASSSGSGLAGYNEQFF
TRBV4-2,TRBJ2-5,TRBD2,NA,TGTGCCAGCAGCCAAGATCGGGGGGGCCAAGAGACCCAGTACTTC,CASSQDRGGQETQYF
TRBV12-5,TRBJ2-7,NA,NA,TGTGCTAGTGGTTTGATAAACGAGCAGTACTTC,CASGLINEQYF
TRBV19,TRBJ2-5,TRBD1,NA,TGTGCCAGTAAACCGGGACAGGGTGAGGAGGGCCAGTACTTC,CASKPGQGEEGQYF
TRBV6-1,TRBJ2-3,NA,once,TGTGCCAGCAGTGAACTAGTATCGCCGGACACAGATACGCAGTATTTT,CASSELVSPDTDTQYF
TRBV9,TRBJ1-1,TRBD1,NA,TGTGCCAGCAGCGGCCAAGACAGGGGAGAGCTAGAAGCTTTCTTT,CASSGQDRGELEAFF
TRBV7-2,TRBJ2-7,NA,NA,TGTGCCAGCAGCAATACGGTCGGGGGGCCCTCCTACGAGCAGTACTTC,CASSNTVGGPSYEQYF
TRBV5-1,TRBJ2-3,NA,NA,TGCGCCAGCAGCCCACGCGGGAAGGACACAGATACGCAGTATTTT,CASSPRGKDTDTQYF
TRBV27,TRBJ1-4,TRBD1,NA,TGTGCCAGCAGTCTGGACAGGGTCGGGGAAAAACTGTTTTTT,CASSLDRVGEKLFF
TRBV27,TRBJ1-2,NA,NA,TGTGCCAGCAGTTTATCCGGGGGACTAGGGTACTATGGCTACACCTTC,CASSLSGGLGYYGYTF
TRBV2,TRBJ2-5,NA,NA,TGTGCCAGCAGTGGCGCGCGGGAGACCCAGTACTTC,CASSGARETQYF
TRBV6-4,TRBJ2-3,NA,few,TGTGCCAGCAGTGACTCGAGTTCAGGGGCAGATACGCAGTATTTT,CASSDSSSGADTQYF
TRBV7-9,TRBJ2-1,NA,NA,TGTGCCAGCAGCTTAGCGGGAGGGGCAGGGGCCAATGAGCAGTTCTTC,CASSLAGGAGANEQFF
TRBV30,TRBJ2-2,TRBD1,NA,TGTGCCTGGAGTGACCCGGGACAGGTCACCGGGGAGCTGTTTTTT,CAWSDPGQVTGELFF
TRBV27,TRBJ2-7,TRBD1,once,TGTGCCAGCAGTTTAATGCAGGGGGCTTACGAGCAGTACTTC,CASSLMQGAYEQYF
TRBV7-6,TRBJ2-2,TRBD1,NA,TGTGCCAGCAGCTTGACAGGGGAACTGTTTTTT,CASSLTGELFF
TRBV6-5,TRBJ1-1,NA,NA,TGTGCCAGCAGTTACCTACCGGGTGGGAACACTGAAGCTTTCTTT,CASSYLPGGNTEAFF
TRBV11-1,TRBJ1-5,NA,NA,TGTGCCAGCAGCTTAGGGAGGAGCGACAATCAGCCCCAGCATTTT,CASSLGRSDNQPQHF
TRBV7-9,TRBJ2-3,NA,NA,TGTGCCAGCAGCCCGACAGGGACTAGCACAGATACGCAGTATTTT,CASSPTGTSTDTQYF
TRBV9,TRBJ1-1,NA,NA,TGTGCCAGCAGCGTAGACAACAGGTGGGACACTGAAGCTTTCTTT,CASSVDNRWDTEAFF
TRBV21-1,TRBJ1-1,NA,NA,TGTGCCAGCAGCAAAAAAGGGACAGGGGGCCCGAACACTGAAGCTTTCTTT,CASSKKGTGGPNTEAFF
TRBV7-9,TRBJ2-5,NA,NA,TGTGCCAGCAGCCCCCCGACAGCCCAAGAGACCCAGTACTTC,CASSPPTAQETQYF
TRBV28,TRBJ1-2,TRBD1,NA,TGTGCCAGTAGCCCTACAGGGGATGGCTACACCTTC,CASSPTGDGYTF
TRBV6-1,TRBJ2-2,TRBD1,NA,TGTGCCAGCAGTGATGGGACAGGGCGACCCGGGGAGCTGTTTTTT,CASSDGTGRPGELFF
TRBV6-1,TRBJ2-5,NA,NA,TGTGCCACCCTGAGGGCTCACCAAGAGACCCAGTACTTC,CATLRAHQETQYF
TRBV9,TRBJ1-2,TRBD1,NA,TGTGCCAGCAGCCCAAGACAGGGAGATGGCTACACCTTC,CASSPRQGDGYTF
TRBV6-5,TRBJ1-6,TRBD1,NA,TGTGCCAGCAGTTACAGGGACAGCTCCTATAATTCACCCCTCCACTTT,CASSYRDSSYNSPLHF